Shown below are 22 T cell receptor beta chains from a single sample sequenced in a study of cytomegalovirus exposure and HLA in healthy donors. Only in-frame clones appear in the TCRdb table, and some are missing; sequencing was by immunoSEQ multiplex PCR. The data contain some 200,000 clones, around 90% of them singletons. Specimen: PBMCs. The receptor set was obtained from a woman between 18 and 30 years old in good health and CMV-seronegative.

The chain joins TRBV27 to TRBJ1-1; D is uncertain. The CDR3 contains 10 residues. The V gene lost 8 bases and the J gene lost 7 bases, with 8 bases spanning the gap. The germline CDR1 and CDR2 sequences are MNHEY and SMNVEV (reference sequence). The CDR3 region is CASGQFEAFF. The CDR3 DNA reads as TGTGCCAGCGGTCAGTTTGAAGCTTTCTTT.

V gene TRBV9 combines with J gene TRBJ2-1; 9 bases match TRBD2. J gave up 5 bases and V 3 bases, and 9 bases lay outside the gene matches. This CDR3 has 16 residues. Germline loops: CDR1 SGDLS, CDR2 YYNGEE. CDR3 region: CASSAPGASGNNEQFF. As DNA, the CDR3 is TGTGCCAGCAGCGCCCCAGGGGCTAGCGGGAACAATGAGCAGTTCTTC.

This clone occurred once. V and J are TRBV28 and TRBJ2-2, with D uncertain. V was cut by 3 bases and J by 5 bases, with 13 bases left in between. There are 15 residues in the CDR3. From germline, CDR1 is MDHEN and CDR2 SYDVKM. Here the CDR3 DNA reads TGTGCCAGCAGTTTCGATCTGGTCGGGACCGGGGAGCTGTTTTTT. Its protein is CASSFDLVGTGELFF.

The CDR3 protein is CASSAGTVKNTGYNEQFF. CDR3 nucleotide sequence: TGTGCCAGTAGCGCCGGGACAGTCAAAAATACCGGCTACAATGAGCAGTTCTTC. The V and J genes are TRBV19 and TRBJ2-1; 7 nucleotides agree with TRBD1. With V trimmed by 6 bases and J by 3 bases, 17 bases remained unmatched. The germline CDR1 and CDR2 sequences are LNHDA and SQIVND (reference sequence). This CDR3 contains 18 residues.

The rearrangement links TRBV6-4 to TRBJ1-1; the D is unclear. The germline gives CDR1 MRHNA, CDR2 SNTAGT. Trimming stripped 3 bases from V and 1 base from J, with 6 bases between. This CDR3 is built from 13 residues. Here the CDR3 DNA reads TGTGCCAGCAGTGAAGCGGGGAACACTGAAGCTTTCTTT. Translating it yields CASSEAGNTEAFF.

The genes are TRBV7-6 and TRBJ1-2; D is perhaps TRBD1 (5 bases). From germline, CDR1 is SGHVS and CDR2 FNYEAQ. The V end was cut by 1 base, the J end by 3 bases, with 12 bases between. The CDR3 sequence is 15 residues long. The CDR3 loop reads CASSLVEGRDYGYTF. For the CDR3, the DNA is TGTGCCAGCAGCTTAGTGGAGGGGCGAGACTATGGCTACACCTTC.

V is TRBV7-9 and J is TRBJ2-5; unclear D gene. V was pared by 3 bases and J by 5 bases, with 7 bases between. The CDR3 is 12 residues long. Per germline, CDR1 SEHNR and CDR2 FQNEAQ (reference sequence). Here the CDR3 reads CASSLVEETQYF. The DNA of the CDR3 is TGTGCCAGCAGCTTGGTGGAGGAGACCCAGTACTTC.

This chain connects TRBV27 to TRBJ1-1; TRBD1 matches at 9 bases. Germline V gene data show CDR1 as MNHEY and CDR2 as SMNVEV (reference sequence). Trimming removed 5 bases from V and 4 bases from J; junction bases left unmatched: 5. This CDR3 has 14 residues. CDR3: CASSQRQGGTEAFF. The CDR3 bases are TGTGCCAGCAGTCAGCGACAGGGGGGCACTGAAGCTTTCTTT.

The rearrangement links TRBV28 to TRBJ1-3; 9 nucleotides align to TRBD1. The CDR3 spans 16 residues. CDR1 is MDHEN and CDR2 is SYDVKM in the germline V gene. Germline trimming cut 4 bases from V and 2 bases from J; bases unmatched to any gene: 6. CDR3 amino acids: CASSSRDRVTGNTIYF. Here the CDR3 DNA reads TGTGCCAGCAGTTCCCGGGACAGGGTTACTGGAAACACCATATATTTT.

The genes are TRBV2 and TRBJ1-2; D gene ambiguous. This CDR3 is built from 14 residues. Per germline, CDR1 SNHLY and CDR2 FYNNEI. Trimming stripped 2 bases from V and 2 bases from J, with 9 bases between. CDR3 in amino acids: CASSEWEGNYGYTF. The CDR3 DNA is TGTGCCAGCAGTGAATGGGAGGGCAACTATGGCTACACCTTC. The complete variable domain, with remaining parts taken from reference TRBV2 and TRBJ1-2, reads EPEVTQTPSHQVTQMGQEVILRCVPISNHLYFYWYRQILGQKVEFLVSFYNNEISEKSEIFDDQFSVERPDGSNFTLKIRSTKLEDSAMYFCASSEWEGNYGYTFGSGTRLTVV.

The CDR3 protein is CASSPGQGAADTQYF. The CDR3 DNA sequence: TGTGCCAGTAGTCCGGGACAGGGGGCAGCAGATACGCAGTATTTT. The chain carries TRBV19 and TRBJ2-3; the match to TRBD1 covers 12 bases. J was trimmed by 4 bases and V by 5 bases; bases with no gene match: 4. The germline gives CDR1 LNHDA, CDR2 SQIVND (reference sequence). CDR3 length: 15 amino acids.

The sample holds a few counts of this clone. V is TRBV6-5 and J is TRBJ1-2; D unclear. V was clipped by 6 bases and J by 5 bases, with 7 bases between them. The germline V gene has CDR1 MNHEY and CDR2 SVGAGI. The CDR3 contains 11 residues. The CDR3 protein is CASRLLYGYTF. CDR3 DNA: TGTGCCAGCAGGCTATTATATGGCTACACCTTC.

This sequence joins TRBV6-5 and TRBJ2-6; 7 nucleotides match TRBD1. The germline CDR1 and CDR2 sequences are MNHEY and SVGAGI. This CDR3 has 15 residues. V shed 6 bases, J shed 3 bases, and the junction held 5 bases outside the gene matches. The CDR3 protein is CASRDDRVGANVLTF. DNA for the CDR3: TGTGCCAGCAGGGACGACAGGGTTGGGGCCAACGTCCTGACTTTC.

CDR3 sequence: CASRPPPGTESSYEQYF. The CDR3 region has the DNA TGTGCCAGCAGGCCCCCCCCCGGGACAGAAAGCTCCTACGAGCAGTACTTC. The rearrangement uses TRBV7-2 and TRBJ2-7; TRBD1 matches 7 bases. Germline CDR1 and CDR2: SGHTA and FQGNSA. The J segment lost 0 bases and the V segment lost 6 bases, leaving 14 bases of the junction unmatched. This CDR3 has 17 residues.

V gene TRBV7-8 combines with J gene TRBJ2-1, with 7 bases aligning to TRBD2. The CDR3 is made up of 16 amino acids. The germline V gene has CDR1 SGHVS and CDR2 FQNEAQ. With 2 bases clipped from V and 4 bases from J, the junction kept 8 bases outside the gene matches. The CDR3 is CASSLTGLPTYNEQFF. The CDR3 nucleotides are TGTGCCAGCAGCTTAACGGGACTACCGACGTACAATGAGCAGTTCTTC.

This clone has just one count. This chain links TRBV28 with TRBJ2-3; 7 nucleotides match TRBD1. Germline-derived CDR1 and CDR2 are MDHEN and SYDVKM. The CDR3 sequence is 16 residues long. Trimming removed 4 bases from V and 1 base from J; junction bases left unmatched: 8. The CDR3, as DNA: TGTGCCAGCAGTTCTTCCCTCGACAGGGGCACAGATACGCAGTATTTT. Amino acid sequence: CASSSSLDRGTDTQYF.

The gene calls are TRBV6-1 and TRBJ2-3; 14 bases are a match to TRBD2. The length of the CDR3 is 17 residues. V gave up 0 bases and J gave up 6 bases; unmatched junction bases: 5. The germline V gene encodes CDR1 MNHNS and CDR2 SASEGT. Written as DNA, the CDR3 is TGTGCCAGCAGTGAAGCGTCGACTAGCGGGAGGGCCGATACGCAGTATTTT. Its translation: CASSEASTSGRADTQYF.

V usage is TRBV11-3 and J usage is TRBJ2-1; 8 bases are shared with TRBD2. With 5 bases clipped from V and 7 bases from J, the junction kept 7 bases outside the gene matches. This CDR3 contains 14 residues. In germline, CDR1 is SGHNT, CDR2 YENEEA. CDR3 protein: CASSEAGETNEQFF. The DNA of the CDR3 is TGTGCCAGCAGCGAAGCGGGGGAGACGAATGAGCAGTTCTTC.

CDR3 sequence reads: CASSRIGTSGSKSYEQYF. CDR3 DNA sequence: TGTGCCAGCAGCCGTATCGGCACTAGCGGGAGTAAGTCCTACGAGCAGTACTTC. The rearrangement links TRBV4-2 to TRBJ2-7, with 11 nucleotides matching TRBD2. The J segment lost 1 base and the V segment lost 4 bases, leaving 12 bases of the junction unmatched. This CDR3 has 18 residues. Germline assignment: CDR1 LGHNA and CDR2 YNFKEQ.

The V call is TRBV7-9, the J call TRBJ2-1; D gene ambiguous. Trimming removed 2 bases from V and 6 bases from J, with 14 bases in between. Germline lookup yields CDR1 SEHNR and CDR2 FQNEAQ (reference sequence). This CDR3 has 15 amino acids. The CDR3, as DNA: TGTGCCAGCAGCTTATTTCCCCCCTTTCTCAATGAGCAGTTCTTC. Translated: CASSLFPPFLNEQFF.

CDR3 DNA: TGTGCCAGCACACCGGGGACAGCTGAAGCTTTCTTT. This translates into CASTPGTAEAFF. The chain carries TRBV6-5 and TRBJ1-1, with TRBD1 identical over 7 bases. The CDR3 is 12 residues long. CDR1 is MNHEY and CDR2 is SVGAGI in the germline V gene. Germline trimming cut 7 bases from V and 6 bases from J; bases unmatched to any gene: 5.

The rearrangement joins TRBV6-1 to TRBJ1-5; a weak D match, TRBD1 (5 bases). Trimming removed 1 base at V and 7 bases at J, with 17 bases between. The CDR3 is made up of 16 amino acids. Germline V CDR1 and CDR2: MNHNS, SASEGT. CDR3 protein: CASSEVAPIRGQPQHF. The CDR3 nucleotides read TGTGCCAGCAGTGAAGTGGCTCCTATCCGGGGGCAGCCCCAGCATTTT.